This T cell receptor beta chain was recovered during a study of shared clonotypes between healthy human individuals. About the research overall: Those who served as donors were two women and a few men between the ages of 18 and 49.

The V gene lost 0 bases and the J gene lost 2 bases, with 12 bases spanning the gap. Germline V gives CDR1 SGDLS, CDR2 YYNGEE. The CDR3 has 16 residues. Data came from immunoSEQ multiplex PCR; TCRdb stores just in-frame clones and leaves some out. The sample lists hundreds of thousands of clones; 60% to 80% were seen once. Notes on this clone: Its antigen is undetermined.

Findings and caveats of the study: The donor pool, a small one, limited the genetic and exposure-history diversity represented.

V is TRBV9 and J is TRBJ2-1; D not certain. Input material: PBMCs. This receptor was taken from a woman between 40 and 50 years old in good health. Some clones in this sample may be carry-over from other donors' samples. The CDR3: CASSVGSPITYNEQFF. DNA for the CDR3: TGTGCCAGCAGCGTAGGCAGCCCTATTACCTACAATGAGCAGTTCTTC. Variable domain in full (rest from reference TRBV9 and TRBJ2-1): DSGVTQTPKHLITATGQRVTLRCSPRSGDLSVYWYQQSLDQGLQFLIQYYNGEERAKGNILERFSAQQFPDLHSELNLSSLELGDSALYFCASSVGSPITYNEQFFGPGTRLTVL.